This T cell receptor beta chain derives from a study of blood T cell repertoires in COVID-19. Study-wide background: T cells, B-cell-depleted T cells, or PBMCs supplied cDNA or gDNA.

V was clipped by 8 bases and J by 5 bases; unmatched bases: 2. Germline assignment: CDR1 SNHLY and CDR2 FYNNEI. The CDR3 length is 13 residues. Method: immunoSEQ multiplex PCR; TCRdb's copy keeps in-frame clones and lacks some. Among approximately 300,000 clones listed, about nine tenths were seen once. This chain links TRBV2 with TRBJ1-6, with 8 positions matching TRBD1. The sample taken for sequencing was peripheral blood. The sequence was collected from a young woman with COVID-19, enrolled during active disease. CDR3 sequence reads: CASRQGNNSPLHF. The CDR3 DNA sequence: TGTGCCAGCCGACAGGGGAATAATTCACCCCTCCACTTT.